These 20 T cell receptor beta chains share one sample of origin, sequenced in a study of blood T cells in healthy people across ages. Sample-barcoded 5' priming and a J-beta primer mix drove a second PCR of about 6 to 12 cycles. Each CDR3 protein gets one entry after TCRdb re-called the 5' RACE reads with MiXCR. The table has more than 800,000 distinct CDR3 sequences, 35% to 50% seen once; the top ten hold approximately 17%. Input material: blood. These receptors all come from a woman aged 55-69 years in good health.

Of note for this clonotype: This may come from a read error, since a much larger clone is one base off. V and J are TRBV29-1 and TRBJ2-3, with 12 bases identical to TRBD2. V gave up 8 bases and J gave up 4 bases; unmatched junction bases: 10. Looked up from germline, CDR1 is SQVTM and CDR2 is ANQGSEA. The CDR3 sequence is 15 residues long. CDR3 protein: CSIVPTSGSSDTQYF. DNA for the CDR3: TGCAGCATTGTACCGACTAGCGGGAGTTCAGATACGCAGTATTTT.

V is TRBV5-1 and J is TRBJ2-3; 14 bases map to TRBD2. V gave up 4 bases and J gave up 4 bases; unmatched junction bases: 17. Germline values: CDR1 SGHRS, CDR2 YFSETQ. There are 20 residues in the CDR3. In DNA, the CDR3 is TGCGCCAGCAGCCGCAACCGACTAGCGGGAGGGCATGACCCGGCAGATACGCAGTATTTT. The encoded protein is CASSRNRLAGGHDPADTQYF.

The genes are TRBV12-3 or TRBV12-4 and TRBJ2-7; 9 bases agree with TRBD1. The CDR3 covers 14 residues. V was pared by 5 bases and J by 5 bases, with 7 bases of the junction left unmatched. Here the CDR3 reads CASSETGGRNEQYF. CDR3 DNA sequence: TGTGCCAGCAGTGAAACAGGGGGCAGGAACGAGCAGTACTTC.

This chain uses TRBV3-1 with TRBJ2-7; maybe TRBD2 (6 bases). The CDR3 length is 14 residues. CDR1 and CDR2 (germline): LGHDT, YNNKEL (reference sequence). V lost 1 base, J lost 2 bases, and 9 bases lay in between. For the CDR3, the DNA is TGTGCCAGCAGCCAAGGGGCTAGCGCCTACGAGCAGTACTTC. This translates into CASSQGASAYEQYF.

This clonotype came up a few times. DNA of the CDR3: TGCGCCAGCAGTAAGAAGCTCATAGGAGGCTACACCTTC. The encoded protein is CASSKKLIGGYTF. The chain recombines TRBV10-2 with TRBJ1-2; D not certain. Germline V gene sequence: CDR1 WSHSY, CDR2 SAAADI. Trimming took off 5 bases at V and 8 bases at J, with 15 bases between the two ends. The CDR3 contains 13 residues.

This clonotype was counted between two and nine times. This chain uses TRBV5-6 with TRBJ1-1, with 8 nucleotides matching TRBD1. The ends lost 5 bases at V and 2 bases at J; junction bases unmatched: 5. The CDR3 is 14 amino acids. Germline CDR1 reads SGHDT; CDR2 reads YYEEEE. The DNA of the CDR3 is TGTGCCAGCAGTATTTCAGGGGGCAACACTGAAGCTTTCTTT. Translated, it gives CASSISGGNTEAFF.

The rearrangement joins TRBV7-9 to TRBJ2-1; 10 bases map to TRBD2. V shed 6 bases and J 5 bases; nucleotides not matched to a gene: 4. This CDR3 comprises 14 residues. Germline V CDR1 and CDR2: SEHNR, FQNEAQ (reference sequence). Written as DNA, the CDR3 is TGTGCCAGCAGGGAGAGCGGGAGGGACAATGAGCAGTTCTTC. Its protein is CASRESGRDNEQFF. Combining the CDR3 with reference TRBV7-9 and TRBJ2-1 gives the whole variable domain DTGVSQNPRHKITKRGQNVTFRCDPISEHNRLYWYRQTLGQGPEFLTYFQNEAQLEKSRLLSDRFSAERPKGSFSTLEIQRTEQGDSAMYLCASRESGRDNEQFFGPGTRLTVL.

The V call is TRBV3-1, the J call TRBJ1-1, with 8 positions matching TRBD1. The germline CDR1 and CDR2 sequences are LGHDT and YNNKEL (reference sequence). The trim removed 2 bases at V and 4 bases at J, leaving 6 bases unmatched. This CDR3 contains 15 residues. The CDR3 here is CASSQRTGSVTEAFF. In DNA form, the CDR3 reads TGTGCCAGCAGCCAAAGGACAGGGTCGGTCACTGAAGCTTTCTTT.

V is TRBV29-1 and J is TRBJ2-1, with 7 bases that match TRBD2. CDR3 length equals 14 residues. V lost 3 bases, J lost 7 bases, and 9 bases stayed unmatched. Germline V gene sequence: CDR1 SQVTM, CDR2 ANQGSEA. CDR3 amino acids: CSVDRPSGWNEQFF. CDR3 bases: TGCAGCGTTGATCGGCCTAGCGGATGGAATGAGCAGTTCTTC.

CDR3 DNA: TGTGCCAGCAGCGTAGCAGACGGGGAGCTGTTTTTT. Translating gives CASSVADGELFF. The gene calls are TRBV9 and TRBJ2-2; D gene uncertain. Germline assignment: CDR1 SGDLS and CDR2 YYNGEE. The CDR3 is 12 amino acids. V was pared by 0 bases and J by 7 bases, with 4 bases between.

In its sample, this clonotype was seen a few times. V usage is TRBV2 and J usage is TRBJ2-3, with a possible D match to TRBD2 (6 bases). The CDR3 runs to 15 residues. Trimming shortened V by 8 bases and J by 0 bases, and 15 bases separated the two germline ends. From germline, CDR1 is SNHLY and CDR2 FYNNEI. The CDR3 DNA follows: TGTGCCAGCCGAACGGACTACCGAAGCACAGATACGCAGTATTTT. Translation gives CASRTDYRSTDTQYF.

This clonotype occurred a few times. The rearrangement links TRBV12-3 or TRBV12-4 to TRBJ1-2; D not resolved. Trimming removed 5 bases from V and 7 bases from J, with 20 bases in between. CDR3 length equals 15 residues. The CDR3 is CASSPGGPPMGGYTF. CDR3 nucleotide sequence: TGTGCCAGCAGTCCCGGAGGTCCGCCTATGGGTGGCTACACCTTC.

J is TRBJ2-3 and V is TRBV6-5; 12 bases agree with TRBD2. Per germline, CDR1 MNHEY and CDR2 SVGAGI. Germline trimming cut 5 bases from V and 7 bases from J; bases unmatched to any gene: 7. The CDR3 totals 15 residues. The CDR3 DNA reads TGTGCCAGCAGTAAGACTAGCGGGAGTGATAATACGCAGTATTTT. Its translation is CASSKTSGSDNTQYF.

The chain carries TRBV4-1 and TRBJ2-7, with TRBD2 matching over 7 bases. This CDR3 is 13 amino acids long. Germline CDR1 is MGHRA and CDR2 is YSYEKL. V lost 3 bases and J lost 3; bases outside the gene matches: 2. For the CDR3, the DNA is TGCGCCAGCAGCCACACGGGAGGCTACGAGCAGTACTTC. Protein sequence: CASSHTGGYEQYF.

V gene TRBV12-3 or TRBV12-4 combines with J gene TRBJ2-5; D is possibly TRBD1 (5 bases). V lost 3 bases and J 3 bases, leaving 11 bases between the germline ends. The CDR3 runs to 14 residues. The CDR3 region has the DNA TGTGCCAGCAGTTTCTCCAGGGTCGAAGAGACCCAGTACTTC. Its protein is CASSFSRVEETQYF.

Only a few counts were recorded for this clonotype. CDR3 sequence (DNA): TGCGCCAGCACTGAGGGGACCGGGGGTGAGCAGTTCTTC. This translates into CASTEGTGGEQFF. This chain links TRBV5-1 with TRBJ2-1; a weak D match, TRBD2 (6 bases). V dropped 6 bases and J dropped 9 bases, with 16 bases sitting between them. This CDR3 has 13 residues. Germline V gene sequence: CDR1 SGHRS, CDR2 YFSETQ. The variable domain in full, with the rest retrieved from reference TRBV5-1 and TRBJ2-1, is KAGVTQTPRYLIKTRGQQVTLSCSPISGHRSVSWYQQTPGQGLQFLFEYFSETQRNKGNFPGRFSGRQFSNSRSEMNVSTLELGDSALYLCASTEGTGGEQFFGPGTRLTVL.

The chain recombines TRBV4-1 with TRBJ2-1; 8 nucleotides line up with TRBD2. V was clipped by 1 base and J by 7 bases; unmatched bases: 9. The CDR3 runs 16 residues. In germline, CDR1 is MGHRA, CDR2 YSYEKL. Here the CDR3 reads CASSQVPTGGWNEQFF. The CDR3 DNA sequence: TGCGCCAGCAGCCAAGTGCCTACGGGAGGGTGGAATGAGCAGTTCTTC.

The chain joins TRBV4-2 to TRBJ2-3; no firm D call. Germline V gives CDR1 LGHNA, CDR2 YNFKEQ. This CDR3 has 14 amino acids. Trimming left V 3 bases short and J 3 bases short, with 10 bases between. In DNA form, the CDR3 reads TGTGCCAGCAGCCATGAATACCCAACAGATACGCAGTATTTT. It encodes CASSHEYPTDTQYF.

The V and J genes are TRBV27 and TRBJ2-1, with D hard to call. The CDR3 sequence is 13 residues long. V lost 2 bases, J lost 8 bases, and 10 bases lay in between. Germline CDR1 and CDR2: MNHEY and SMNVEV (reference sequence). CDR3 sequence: CASSLRWGHEQFF. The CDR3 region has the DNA TGTGCCAGCAGTTTAAGGTGGGGTCATGAGCAGTTCTTC.

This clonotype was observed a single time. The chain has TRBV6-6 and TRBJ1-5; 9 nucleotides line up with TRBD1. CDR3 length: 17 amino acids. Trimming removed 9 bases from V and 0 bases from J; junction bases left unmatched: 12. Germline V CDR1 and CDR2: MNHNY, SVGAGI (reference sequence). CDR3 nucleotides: TGTGCCAGTCTTGCCGGGACAGGGATCGATAGCAATCAGCCCCAGCATTTT. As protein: CASLAGTGIDSNQPQHF.